This section outlines one T cell receptor beta chain sequence together with its context. The antigen remains unidentified. Through a sample-barcoded 5' primer and a J-beta primer mix, a second PCR was run for about 6 to 11 cycles. MiXCR was run by TCRdb on the 5' RACE reads, yielding one entry per CDR3 protein. The sample lists around 900,000 distinct CDR3 sequences, approximately 50% occurring once. From germline, CDR1 is DFQATT and CDR2 SNEGSKA (reference sequence). The CDR3 contains 14 residues. With 7 bases clipped from V and 3 bases from J, the junction kept 8 bases outside the gene matches. Every participating donor contributed 8 to 10 milliliters of peripheral blood through a draw. Each sample used at least 7 million PBMCs. The data stem from a study of blood T cells in healthy people across ages. The study, taken as a whole, reports: The lack of PBMC sorting stopped any conclusive naive versus antigen-experienced comparison. Changes seen in expanded clonotypes were possibly confounded by donor CMV status left unknown.

The material sequenced was blood. This TCR came from a woman aged 55 to 70 in good health. The chain carries TRBV20-1 and TRBJ2-1; 8 bases align to TRBD1. The CDR3 DNA reads TGCAGTGTTCCGGACAGGGTGGGCTACAATGAGCAGTTCTTC. Residues: CSVPDRVGYNEQFF.